Included here is one T cell receptor (beta chain) sequence, with context. Its antigen has not been determined. Per-base qualities were not stored, and no clone one base away is much larger. Patients with autoimmune disease history or receiving systemic immunosuppression were excluded from the trial. Peripheral blood for TCR sequencing was collected from all dose cohorts at baseline, on cycle 4 day 1, and on cycle 7 day 1. The samples were drawn from a first-in-human, open-label, multicenter phase I dose-escalation trial of ivuxolimab. Adults with locally advanced or metastatic head and neck squamous cell, hepatocellular, melanoma or renal cell carcinoma were enrolled in the trial. Before TCR sequencing, CD4+ T cells and CD8+ T cells were sorted from peripheral blood as separate populations. This sample is part of a study of OX40 agonist ivuxolimab in advanced cancers. With regard to the full study: Ivuxolimab was a fully human IgG2 agonistic monoclonal antibody targeting the costimulatory receptor OX40 (CD134). Intravenous ivuxolimab was administered to patients every 2 weeks at six dose levels: 0.01, 0.1, 0.3, 1.5, 3 and 10 mg/kg. Of the 50 or so patients in dose escalation, about 20 had hepatocellular carcinoma, roughly 15 had melanoma, 9 had renal cell carcinoma and 9 had head and neck cancer. In the dose-escalation cohort, over 65% of patients were male, and the mean age was approximately 60 years, with a range of roughly 20 to 85. Patients were allowed to have had prior anti-PD-1, anti-PD-L1 or anti-CTLA-4 therapy, and approximately 41% of the dose-escalation patients had previously received checkpoint inhibitors. Partial responses occurred in three dose-escalation patients, of whom one had hepatocellular carcinoma and two had cutaneous melanoma. The purpose of peripheral TCRbeta sequencing was to test whether ivuxolimab changed TCR sequence diversity and led to clonal T-cell expansion. The monotherapy dose-escalation portion (N ≈ 50 patients) of the phase I ivuxolimab trial is reported in the paper. General findings and caveats noted by the study authors: Low levels of normalized T-cell clonal expansion were also seen in some nonresponding patients. In the 0.1-3.0 mg/kg groups, partial responders had among the lowest normalized peripheral clonal expansion, particularly in CD8+ T cells. The antigen specificity of the clonally expanded peripheral T cells was not determined. On average, CD8+ T cells showed more expanded clones than CD4+ T cells after ivuxolimab. At doses of 0.1 to 3.0 mg/kg, clonal expansion of both CD4+ and CD8+ blood T cells was observed from baseline to week 6.

To sequence the TCRbeta CDR3 region, genomic DNA was isolated from the sorted cells. The immunoSEQ Assay was used for sequencing of TCRbeta CDR3 regions. TCRdb holds this immuneACCESS table with in-frame rearrangements only. Some clones are missing; in checked studies, unresolved V genes explain under half, and the rest has no known cause. Recorded for this sample are under 80,000 clones; around 86% of them occurred a single time. Less than 0.65% of the sample is taken by the ten largest. The TCR comes from an adult with an advanced solid tumor such as melanoma, head and neck, liver or kidney cancer. The sample consisted of CD4+ or CD8+ T cells sorted from blood, taken in a trial of the OX40 agonist ivuxolimab.

The CDR3 protein: CASCTVLGEKLFF. The nucleotides read TGTGCCAGTTGTACGGTATTGGGTGAAAAACTGTTTTTT. The chain is made from TRBV19 and TRBJ1-4; the D gene cannot be named for sure. V is reduced by 8 bases and J by 7 bases, leaving a spacing of 14 bases between them. CDR1 and CDR2 are drawn from the germline V gene (reference sequence): LNHDA, SQIVND. The CDR3 contains 13 residues, cysteine and phenylalanine counted. The kept DNA is CDR3 alone, 39 bases in frame from the first base.